This T cell receptor beta chain was captured in a study of blood T cell repertoires in COVID-19. Study-level information: Nucleic acid was either cDNA or gDNA, and it came from T cells, B-cell-depleted T cells, or PBMCs.

Assay used: immunoSEQ multiplex PCR; TCRdb lists only in-frame clones, some missing. Among 72,000 or so clones, about 90% were seen once, and the ten largest hold 5.8%. CDR1 is SGHRS and CDR2 is YFSETQ in the germline V gene. Losses at the gene ends were 4 bases for V and 1 base for J; bases not matched to a gene: 2. The CDR3 contains 14 residues. This TCR came from a man in his forties or fifties with active COVID-19. The chain links TRBV5-1 to TRBJ2-5; TRBD1 aligns across 9 bases. The sequenced material came from peripheral blood. CDR3 loop: CASSPTGGQETQYF. CDR3 DNA: TGCGCCAGCAGCCCGACAGGGGGCCAAGAGACCCAGTACTTC.